The source of this TCR beta chain is a study of response to subunit inactivated influenza vaccine. One entry per CDR3 protein results from TCRdb running MiXCR on the RT-PCR reads. The table lists more than 600,000 distinct CDR3 sequences, about 18% of them singletons. Concerning this clonotype itself: Its target is unknown.

CDR3 length equals 15 residues. The trim removed 2 bases at V and 4 bases at J, leaving 6 bases unmatched. Study conclusions and caveats: Researchers suggested that each seasonal influenza vaccination recruits few new T cells.

The chain carries TRBV12-3 or TRBV12-4 and TRBJ2-5, with TRBD2 matching over 8 bases. This material consisted of PBMCs from blood, taken 5 days after vaccination. The receptor comes from a man aged 45-65 years who received an inactivated influenza vaccine. As DNA, the CDR3 is TGTGCCAGCAGTTTAAGGGGAGCGGGGGTAGAGACCCAGTACTTC. This encodes CASSLRGAGVETQYF.